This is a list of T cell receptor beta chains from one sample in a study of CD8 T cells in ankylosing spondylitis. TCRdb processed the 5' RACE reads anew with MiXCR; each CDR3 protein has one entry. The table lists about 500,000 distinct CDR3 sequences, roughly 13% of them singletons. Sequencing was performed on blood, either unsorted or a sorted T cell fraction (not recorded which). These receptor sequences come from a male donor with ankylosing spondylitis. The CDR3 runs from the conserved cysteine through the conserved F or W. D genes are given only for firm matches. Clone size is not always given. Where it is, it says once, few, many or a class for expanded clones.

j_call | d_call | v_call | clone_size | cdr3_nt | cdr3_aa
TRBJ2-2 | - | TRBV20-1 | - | TGCAGTGCTAGAGATCCCGACAGTCACTCGAACACCGGGGAGCTGTTTTTT | CSARDPDSHSNTGELFF
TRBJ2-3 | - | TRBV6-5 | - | TGTGCCAGCAGTTACCACCCCAGGGGCGGGTGGGGAGATACGCAGTATTTT | CASSYHPRGGWGDTQYF
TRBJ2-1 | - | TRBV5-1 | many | TGCGCCAGCAGCTCGGGGGCTGCTACAAATGAGCAGTTCTTC | CASSSGAATNEQFF
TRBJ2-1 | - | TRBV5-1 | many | TGCGCCAGCAGCCGGGGGCAGGTCTCCTACAATGAGCAGTTCTTC | CASSRGQVSYNEQFF
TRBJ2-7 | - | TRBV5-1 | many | TGCGCCAGCAGCTCTCAGGGGACCCACTACGAGCAGTACTTC | CASSSQGTHYEQYF
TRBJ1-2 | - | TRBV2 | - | TGTGCCTCCTGGTTGGAAAGTGGCTACACCTTC | CASWLESGYTF
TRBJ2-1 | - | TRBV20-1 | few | TGCAGTGCTCTTTTCAATGAGCAGTTCTTC | CSALFNEQFF
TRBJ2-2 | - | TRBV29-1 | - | TGCAGCGTTGAACTAATTCGCGAGAACACCGGGGAGCTGTTTTTT | CSVELIRENTGELFF
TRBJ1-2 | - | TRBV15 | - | TGTGCCACCAGCAGAGAGTTGAGGACAGACAACTATGGCTACACCTTC | CATSRELRTDNYGYTF
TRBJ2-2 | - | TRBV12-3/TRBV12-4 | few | TGTGCCAGCGATTGGAAGCACACCGGGGAGCTGTTTTTT | CASDWKHTGELFF
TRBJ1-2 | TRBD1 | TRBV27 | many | TGTGCCAGCAGTTGGGGACAGGGAGGCTATGGCTACACCTTC | CASSWGQGGYGYTF
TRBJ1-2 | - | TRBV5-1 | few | TGCGCCAGCAGCTTGGCGCAGGCCTATGGCTACACCTTC | CASSLAQAYGYTF
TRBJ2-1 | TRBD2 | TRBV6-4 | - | TGTGCCAGCAGTGACTCAAGTCTAGCGGGAGGTGGTGAGCAGTTCTTC | CASSDSSLAGGGEQFF
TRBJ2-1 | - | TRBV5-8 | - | TGTGCCAGCAGGTTAATGGGAGGCAATGAGCAGTTCTTC | CASRLMGGNEQFF
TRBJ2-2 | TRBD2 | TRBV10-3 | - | TGTGCCATCAGTGCGGGTAGCGGGAGAGGCACCGGGGAGCTGTTTTTT | CAISAGSGRGTGELFF
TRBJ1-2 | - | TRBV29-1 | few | TGCAGCGTTCCCTCGAATGCGGGTACAGGGTGGAGTGGCTACACCTTC | CSVPSNAGTGWSGYTF
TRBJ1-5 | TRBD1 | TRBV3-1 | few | TGTGCCAGCAGCCAACAGGGGGTTTATCAGCCCCAGCATTTT | CASSQQGVYQPQHF
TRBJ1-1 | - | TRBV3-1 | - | TGTGCCAGCGGCTTAATGGACACTGAAGCTTTCTTT | CASGLMDTEAFF
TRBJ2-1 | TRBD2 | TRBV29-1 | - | TGCAGCGCCCCACTAGCGCCGTCCTACAATGAGCAGTTCTTC | CSAPLAPSYNEQFF
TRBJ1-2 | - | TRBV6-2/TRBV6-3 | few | TGTGCCAGCAGTTACTCATCGACACCCTATGGCTACACCTTC | CASSYSSTPYGYTF
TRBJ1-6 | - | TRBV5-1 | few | TGCGCCAGCAGCCAAGGATCAGAATTCTATAATTCACCCCTCCACTTT | CASSQGSEFYNSPLHF
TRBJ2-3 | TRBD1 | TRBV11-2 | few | TGTGCCAGCAGCCTAGTCCCGGGACAGGGGGACCAGCGGACGAATACGCAGTATTTT | CASSLVPGQGDQRTNTQYF
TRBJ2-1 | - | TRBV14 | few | TGTGCCAGCAGCCCTGTAATAAGCGTGAATGAGCAGTTCTTC | CASSPVISVNEQFF
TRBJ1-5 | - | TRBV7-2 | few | TGTGCCAGCAGCTTGACTTTTGGCAATCAGCCCCAGCATTTT | CASSLTFGNQPQHF
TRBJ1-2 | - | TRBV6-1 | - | TGTGCCAGCAGTGAAGGAGCGCCGGGGAACTATGGCTACACCTTC | CASSEGAPGNYGYTF
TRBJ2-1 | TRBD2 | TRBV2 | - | TGTGCCAGCAGTGAATCGGGGGGCTCCTACAATGAGCAGTTCTTC | CASSESGGSYNEQFF
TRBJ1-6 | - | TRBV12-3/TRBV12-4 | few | TGTGCCAGCGCCAAAGAGGCTTATAATTCACCCCTCCACTTT | CASAKEAYNSPLHF
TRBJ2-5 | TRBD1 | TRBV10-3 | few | TGTGCCATCCGCCCAACCGACAGGGGGGAAGAGACCCAGTACTTC | CAIRPTDRGEETQYF
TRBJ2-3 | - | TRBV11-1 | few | TGTGCCAGCAGTATACCTAGATATATGACAGATACGCAGTATTTT | CASSIPRYMTDTQYF
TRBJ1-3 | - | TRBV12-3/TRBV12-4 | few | TGTGCCAGCAGCGTTCCCTGGACTGGTGGAAACACCATATATTTT | CASSVPWTGGNTIYF
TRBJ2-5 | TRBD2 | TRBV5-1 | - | TGCGCCAGCAGCCTGGAAAGCGGGACCTTTGGGACCCAGTACTTC | CASSLESGTFGTQYF
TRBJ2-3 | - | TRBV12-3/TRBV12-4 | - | TGTGCCAGCAGTTGGTCCACCAGAGATACGCAGTATTTT | CASSWSTRDTQYF
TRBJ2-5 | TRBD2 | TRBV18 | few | TGTGCCAGCTCACCACCGGGACTAGCGGGAGACGAAGAGACCCAGTACTTC | CASSPPGLAGDEETQYF
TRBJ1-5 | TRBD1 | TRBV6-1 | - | TGTGCCAGTTCCACAGGGGATGTTCAGCCCCAGCATTTT | CASSTGDVQPQHF
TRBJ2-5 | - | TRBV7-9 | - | TGTGCCAGCAGCTTAGTAAGAGGATACCAAGAGACCCAGTACTTC | CASSLVRGYQETQYF
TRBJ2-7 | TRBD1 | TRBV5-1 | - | TGCGCCAGCAGCCCGGCGGGGACAGGGATCTACGAGCAGTACTTC | CASSPAGTGIYEQYF
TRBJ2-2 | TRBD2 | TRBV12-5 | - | TGTGCTAGTGGTTTGGTCCCCGTGACTAGCGGGAGGGCGAACACCGGGGAGCTGTTTTTT | CASGLVPVTSGRANTGELFF
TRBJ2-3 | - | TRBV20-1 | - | TGCAGTGCTAACCGACTTATTTCAGATACGCAGTATTTT | CSANRLISDTQYF
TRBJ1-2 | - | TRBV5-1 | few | TGCGCCAGCAGCCGCGGAGGGGATGGTGGCTACACCTTC | CASSRGGDGGYTF
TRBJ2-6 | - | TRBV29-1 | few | TGCAGCGTAGGACGGGCCTCTGGGGCCAACGTCCTGACTTTC | CSVGRASGANVLTF
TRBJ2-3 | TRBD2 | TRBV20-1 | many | TGCAGTGCTCACCTGAGCGGGGGTTTCACAGATACGCAGTATTTT | CSAHLSGGFTDTQYF
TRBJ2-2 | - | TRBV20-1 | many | TGCAGTGCTAGAGCGGGAGACCTTAGTTCCGGGGAGCTGTTTTTT | CSARAGDLSSGELFF
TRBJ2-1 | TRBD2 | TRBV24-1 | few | TGTGCCACCAGTGATTTGCCAGCGGGAGGGACATCGATACAATTTGAGCAGTTCTTC | CATSDLPAGGTSIQFEQFF
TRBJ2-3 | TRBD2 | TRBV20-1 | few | TGCAGTGCAAATCTAGCGGGAGGGGGGTCCACAGATACGCAGTATTTT | CSANLAGGGSTDTQYF
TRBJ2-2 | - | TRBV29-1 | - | TGCAGCGTCCTCCAAGGGGGACACACGAACACCGGGGAGCTGTTTTTT | CSVLQGGHTNTGELFF
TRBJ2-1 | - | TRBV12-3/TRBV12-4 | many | TGTGCCAGCAGTTTAGGGCATGCCTACAATGAGCAGTTCTTC | CASSLGHAYNEQFF
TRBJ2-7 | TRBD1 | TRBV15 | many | TGTGCCACCAGCAGGTCTGGACAGGGGCGTTCCTACGAGCAGTACTTC | CATSRSGQGRSYEQYF
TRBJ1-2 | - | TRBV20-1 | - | TGCAGTGCTTCGGGACAAACCTATGGCTACACCTTC | CSASGQTYGYTF
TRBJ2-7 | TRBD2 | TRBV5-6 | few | TGTGCCAGCACCGTGAGCGGGAGGGGCTCCTACGAGCAGTACTTC | CASTVSGRGSYEQYF
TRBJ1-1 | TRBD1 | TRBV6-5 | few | TGTGCCAGCAGTTACCCAGGGGGGATGAACACTGAAGCTTTCTTT | CASSYPGGMNTEAFF
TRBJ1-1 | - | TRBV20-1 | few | TGCAGTGCCACGGGAGGGGCTAACACTGAAGCTTTCTTT | CSATGGANTEAFF